This passage covers 22 T cell receptor beta chains from one sample sequenced in a study of Graves' ophthalmopathy and Graves' hyperthyroidism (dated by TCRdb to the late 2010s). Data came from an Illumina HiSeq 2000. For repertoire sequencing, TCR beta CDR3 regions were amplified from RNA transcripts. The first round was an RT-PCR using HTBI primers with the Qiagen OneStep RT-PCR kit, and this first round was followed by a second-round multiplex PCR, then size selection and purification. The public reads were reanalyzed by TCRdb: fastp trimming at Q25, MiXCR alignment, in-frame beta chains only. Each CDR3 protein gets just one entry, which takes the most common genes and DNA from the rows behind it. This sample comprises around 400,000 distinct CDR3 sequences, 20% to 25% of them detected only once. The ten top clones hold around 3% of the sample. Material for sequencing was peripheral blood. The receptors were gathered from a woman aged 18 to 35 with stable Graves' hyperthyroidism. Donor details come from another sample of the same person, matched by shared clones.

This clonotype was counted many times. The V call is TRBV11-2, the J call TRBJ2-5, with 10 bases matching TRBD1. The CDR3 sequence is 16 residues long. The V and J ends lost 1 base and 3 bases, in that order; junction bases with no gene match: 5. Germline CDR1 and CDR2: SGHAT and FQNNGV. DNA of the CDR3: TGTGCCAGCAGCTTAGCACCCGGGACAGGGGAAGAGACCCAGTACTTC. Protein sequence: CASSLAPGTGEETQYF.

This clonotype turned up a few times. The V call is TRBV10-3, the J call TRBJ1-1; D is undetermined. The germline gives CDR1 ENHRY, CDR2 SYGVKD. V was shortened by 9 bases and J by 4 bases, with 21 bases between the two germline ends. The CDR3 covers 15 residues. The CDR3 nucleotides read TGTGCCATACGGGTGTCCGGAGATCGGGGCACTGAAGCTTTCTTT. This gives the protein CAIRVSGDRGTEAFF.

There are many counts of this clonotype. This sequence joins TRBV5-1 and TRBJ1-5; a weak D match, TRBD1 (5 bases). The CDR3 covers 15 residues. V gave up 0 bases and J gave up 2 bases, with 9 bases separating them. CDR1 is SGHRS and CDR2 is YFSETQ in the germline V gene. For the CDR3, the DNA is TGCGCCAGCAGCTTGGGGCAGGGACGCAATCAGCCCCAGCATTTT. Its translation is CASSLGQGRNQPQHF.

This clonotype was picked up many times. The V call is TRBV7-2, the J call TRBJ2-2; 9 nucleotides match TRBD2. The V segment lost 6 bases and the J segment 0 bases; nucleotides outside the gene matches: 8. The CDR3 runs 17 residues. Germline CDR1 and CDR2: SGHTA and FQGNSA. The CDR3 reads CASSSYASGTNTGELFF. The DNA of the CDR3 is TGTGCCAGCAGTTCTTACGCTAGCGGGACGAACACCGGGGAGCTGTTTTTT. The full variable domain, rest sourced from reference TRBV7-2 and TRBJ2-2, is GAGVSQSPSNKVTEKGKDVELRCDPISGHTALYWYRQSLGQGLEFLIYFQGNSAPDKSGLPSDRFSAERTGGSVSTLTIQRTQQEDSAVYLCASSSYASGTNTGELFFGEGSRLTVL.

In this sample, this clonotype turned up many times. V usage is TRBV6-2 or TRBV6-3 and J usage is TRBJ1-6, with D perhaps TRBD1 (6 bases). The CDR3 contains 18 residues. CDR1 is MNHEY and CDR2 is SVGEGT in the germline V gene. Trimming removed 2 bases at V and 2 bases at J, with 16 bases between. The chain's CDR3 is CASSYPRQGSTYNSPLHF. CDR3 nucleotides: TGTGCCAGCAGTTACCCACGGCAGGGGAGCACCTATAATTCACCCCTCCACTTT.

This clonotype was seen ten or more times. The chain is built from TRBV28 and TRBJ2-2; 7 bases agree with TRBD1. V gave up 3 bases and J gave up 2 bases; unmatched junction bases: 6. The CDR3 is 16 residues long. Germline assignment: CDR1 MDHEN and CDR2 SYDVKM. The CDR3 here is CASSFIGQDNTGELFF. The CDR3 region has the DNA TGTGCCAGCAGTTTTATCGGACAGGACAACACCGGGGAGCTGTTTTTT.

At least ten counts were recorded for this clonotype. V gene TRBV12-3 or TRBV12-4 combines with J gene TRBJ1-2, with a weak D call TRBD1 (6 bases). This CDR3 has 14 amino acids. Trimming shortened V by 5 bases and J by 2 bases, and 12 bases separated the two germline ends. DNA of the CDR3: TGTGCCAGCAGTCCGGGGACATCGAACTATGGCTACACCTTC. Translating gives CASSPGTSNYGYTF.

This clonotype was observed at least ten times. The chain is built from TRBV5-1 and TRBJ1-1; D might be TRBD1 (6 bases). The germline gives CDR1 SGHRS, CDR2 YFSETQ. V was clipped by 0 bases and J by 10 bases, with 13 bases between them. The CDR3 loop spans 13 amino acids. The CDR3 DNA sequence: TGCGCCAGCAGCTTGGAGTATGGAGGGGGAGCTTTCTTT. It encodes CASSLEYGGGAFF.

Points on this clonotype: One end of the junction does not line up with germline, which may come from a read error. The chain employs TRBV29-1 and TRBJ2-5; 7 bases are a match to TRBD2. Germline CDR1 reads SQVTM; CDR2 reads ANQGSEA. This CDR3 spans 15 amino acids. The CDR3 is CSAVGGSRGQETRYF. The CDR3 region has the DNA TGCAGCGCCGTCGGCGGGAGTAGGGGCCAAGAGACCCGGTACTTC.

This clonotype showed up many times. The rearrangement links TRBV7-2 to TRBJ1-5; D is ambiguous. V lost 2 bases, J lost 7 bases, and 9 bases lay in between. The CDR3 has 13 amino acids. CDR1 and CDR2 (germline): SGHTA, FQGNSA. The CDR3 region has the DNA TGTGCCAGCAGCTTATGGGGAGGGCAGCCCCAGCATTTT. Protein product: CASSLWGGQPQHF.

To note about this clonotype: One junction end disagrees with the germline gene, perhaps due to a read error. V and J are TRBV28 and TRBJ1-2; 7 bases are a match to TRBD1. Germline V gives CDR1 MDHEN, CDR2 SYDVKM. The CDR3 length is 12 residues. The CDR3 is CARRIGTAGYTF. CDR3 DNA: TGTGCCCGCAGAATTGGGACAGCGGGCTACACCTTC.

The V gene is TRBV30, the J gene TRBJ1-6; maybe TRBD1 (5 bases). Trimming took off 5 bases at V and 7 bases at J, with 12 bases between the two ends. This CDR3 comprises 13 residues. Per germline, CDR1 GTSNPN and CDR2 SVGIG (reference sequence). Written as DNA, the CDR3 is TGTGCCTGGCGTCGGGACCTAAATTCACCCCTCCACTTT. Amino acid sequence: CAWRRDLNSPLHF. Full variable domain (remainder filled in from reference TRBV30 and TRBJ1-6): SQTIHQWPATLVQPVGSPLSLECTVEGTSNPNLYWYRQAAGRGLQLLFYSVGIGQISSEVPQNLSASRPQDRQFILSSKKLLLSDSGFYLCAWRRDLNSPLHFGNGTRLTVT.

This clonotype appeared many times. The rearrangement uses TRBV29-1 and TRBJ1-2; no reliable D call. With 0 bases removed from V and 11 bases from J, the gap between germline ends came to 10 bases. Per the germline V gene, CDR1 is SQVTM and CDR2 is ANQGSEA. The CDR3 length is 11 residues. The CDR3 nucleotides read TGCAGCGTTGAAGATACGGGTACTTACACCTTC. The encoded protein is CSVEDTGTYTF.

This clonotype was counted a single time. The chain employs TRBV20-1 and TRBJ2-2; TRBD2 matches 9 bases. The CDR3 runs 16 residues. The germline gives CDR1 DFQATT, CDR2 SNEGSKA (reference sequence). V shed 0 bases, J shed 7 bases, and the junction held 9 bases outside the gene matches. In DNA form, the CDR3 reads TGCAGTGCTAGAGATCTATTAGCGGGGGACGGCGGGGAGCTGTTTTTT. Amino acids: CSARDLLAGDGGELFF.

This clonotype appeared a few times. At one end, the junction sequence differs from germline, possibly due to a read error. The CDR3 DNA follows: TGTGCCACCAGCAGAGATCCGGGAGGTTCCTACAATGAGAAGTTCTTC. Its protein is CATSRDPGGSYNEKFF. The chain has TRBV15 and TRBJ2-1, with 7 positions matching TRBD2. Germline CDR1 LNHNV, CDR2 YYDKDF (reference sequence). The CDR3 sequence is 16 residues long.

This clonotype was picked up a small number of times. The V call is TRBV15, the J call TRBJ2-2, with TRBD1 as a possible D gene (5 bases). The CDR3 spans 14 residues. V lost 5 bases and J 1 base, leaving 8 bases between the germline ends. Germline CDR1 LNHNV, CDR2 YYDKDF (reference sequence). CDR3 amino acids: CATSEQGNTGELFF. In DNA form, the CDR3 reads TGTGCCACCAGCGAGCAGGGGAACACCGGGGAGCTGTTTTTT.

In this sample, this clonotype turned up many times. CDR3 amino acids: CASTAPSGGQVYEQYF. The DNA for the CDR3 is TGTGCCAGCACCGCCCCTAGTGGGGGGCAGGTCTACGAGCAGTACTTC. The chain couples TRBV12-3 or TRBV12-4 to TRBJ2-7; D possibly matches TRBD1 or TRBD2 (6 bases each). The CDR3 spans 16 residues. V was clipped by 7 bases and J by 3 bases, with 22 bases between them.

This clonotype was seen at least ten times. CDR3 in DNA: TGTGCCAGCTCACCAGGGACAGACACTGAAGCTTTCTTT. Translating gives CASSPGTDTEAFF. The V gene is TRBV18, the J gene TRBJ1-1; 7 nucleotides align to TRBD1. Germline CDR1 reads KGHSH; CDR2 reads LQKENI. The trim removed 2 bases at V and 3 bases at J, leaving 0 bases unmatched. The CDR3 is 13 residues long.

The chain couples TRBV6-1 to TRBJ1-2, with D perhaps TRBD1 (6 bases). V lost 7 bases and J 4 bases, leaving 10 bases between the germline ends. CDR1 MNHNS and CDR2 SASEGT come from the germline V gene. The CDR3 consists of 12 residues. This chain's CDR3 is CASTGDTYGYTF. The CDR3 DNA reads TGTGCCAGCACTGGGGACACCTATGGCTACACCTTC.

A few counts support this clonotype. The V gene is TRBV10-3, the J gene TRBJ1-5, with D perhaps matching TRBD1 (5 bases). Germline CDR1 reads ENHRY; CDR2 reads SYGVKD. V was cut by 4 bases and J by 4 bases, with 8 bases left in between. This CDR3 is 13 amino acids long. The CDR3: CAISGGGNQPQHF. CDR3 DNA: TGTGCCATCAGTGGGGGGGGAAATCAGCCCCAGCATTTT.

There are many counts of this clonotype. The V gene is TRBV2, the J gene TRBJ2-5; D call uncertain. Trimming shortened V by 1 base and J by 2 bases, and 8 bases separated the two germline ends. The length of the CDR3 is 14 residues. Germline CDR1 reads SNHLY; CDR2 reads FYNNEI. The CDR3 here is CASSEGARQETQYF. The CDR3 region has the DNA TGTGCCAGCAGTGAAGGCGCCAGGCAAGAGACCCAGTACTTC. Combining the CDR3 with reference TRBV2 and TRBJ2-5 gives the whole variable domain EPEVTQTPSHQVTQMGQEVILRCVPISNHLYFYWYRQILGQKVEFLVSFYNNEISEKSEIFDDQFSVERPDGSNFTLKIRSTKLEDSAMYFCASSEGARQETQYFGPGTRLLVL.

This clonotype has ten or more counts. This chain joins TRBV28 and TRBJ2-4, with D perhaps TRBD2 (7 bases). Germline lookup yields CDR1 MDHEN and CDR2 SYDVKM. Trimming took 2 bases from V and 7 from J, leaving 15 bases between them. The CDR3 runs to 15 residues. The CDR3 DNA reads as TGTGCCAGCAGTTTAAGGGAAAGGGGGGGGAACATTCAGTACTTC. Amino acids: CASSLRERGGNIQYF. The variable domain in full, completed from reference TRBV28 and TRBJ2-4, reads DVKVTQSSRYLVKRTGEKVFLECVQDMDHENMFWYRQDPGLGLRLIYFSYDVKMKEKGDIPEGYSVSREKKERFSLILESASTNQTSMYLCASSLRERGGNIQYFGAGTRLSVL.